This T cell receptor (beta chain) derives from a study of T cells in localized non-small cell lung cancer (dated by TCRdb to the early 2020s). Context from the whole study: Comparing tumors with uninvolved tumor-adjacent lungs, the study looked at the T cell repertoires of 200 to 250 patients with early-stage NSCLC. The cohort comprised approximately 240 treatment-naïve NSCLC patients with resected, localized lung tumors. A mean age of roughly 64 years was recorded for the NSCLC patients, of whom around 140 were male and some 99 were female.

The immunoSEQ Assay was used to sequence TCR beta CDR3 regions from DNA. As for the authors' bioinformatics: T cell density was computed as TCR beta template counts normalized to usable DNA estimated by amplifying housekeeping genes. Richness was estimated with the preseqR package, extrapolating to 400,000 templates for PBMC samples and 120,000 templates for tissue samples. Clonality was taken to be one minus Pielou's evenness. Tissue-enriched TCRs were identified through differential abundance testing performed on productive amino-acid clonotypes, with a minimum total count of 5 and an alpha of 0.1. The Jaccard Index and the Morisita Overlap Index were used to quantify repertoire overlap between compartments. GLIPH clustered TCR beta CDR3s with public tetramer-defined viral CDR3s; viral motifs required at least three viral sequences plus V-gene enrichment. TCRdb carries this immuneACCESS record with in-frame sequences only. Its versions omit some clonotypes, under half of them owing to an unresolved V gene in the studies checked, with the rest unexplained. D and trimming were read from the DNA, whereas the V and J calls and clone size are those reported in that table. A total of approximately 15,000 clones appear in this sample, approximately 85% of them only once. The ten largest clonotypes hold about 22% of the sample.

From its cysteine to its phenylalanine, the CDR3 spans 14 amino acids. The entry retains the CDR3 DNA only, 42 bases that are in frame from base 1. CDR1 and CDR2, per the germline V gene, are MDHEN and SYDVKM. Cut back by 5 bases and 3 bases, the V and J ends lie 14 bases apart. Here is what the overall study found, with its caveats: Since the design was exploratory, TCR variables were selected using unadjusted p-values with no false-discovery rate correction. A median of about 50 of the top 100 tumor clones turned up in the paired uninvolved adjacent lung, and some 27 of those clones also ranked among the top 100 of that same adjacent lung. Longer overall survival was associated with higher T cell density in blood, whereas shorter survival was associated with higher clonality in adjacent lung. Uninvolved tumor-adjacent lung showed the highest T cell clonality, higher than tumor, which suggests more focused antigenic responses in the uninvolved tumor-adjacent lung. Because multi-region tumor sequencing was not done, intratumor heterogeneity could not be ruled out.

About this clone: Its antigen is unknown. Base qualities are not provided; no much larger clone lies one nucleotide away.

At diagnosis, tumor, uninvolved tumor-adjacent lung and peripheral blood were collected and then preserved as a mix of FFPE and fresh-frozen material. For TCR repertoire profiling, blood samples were analyzed as peripheral blood mononuclear cells. The material was peripheral blood, obtained before any cancer treatment. This receptor was taken from a female donor of 60 years or more with stage I squamous cell lung carcinoma. In this chain, TRBV28 is recombined with TRBJ2-7; TRBD2 might be the D gene, on 6 matching bases. The CDR3 has the sequence CASSHGTVFYEQYF. The nucleotide sequence is TGTGCCAGCAGTCACGGGACTGTTTTCTACGAGCAGTACTTC. Outside the CDR3, residues come from the reference TRBV28 and TRBJ2-7 proteins, so the full variable domain is: DVKVTQSSRYLVKRTGEKVFLECVQDMDHENMFWYRQDPGLGLRLIYFSYDVKMKEKGDIPEGYSVSREKKERFSLILESASTNQTSMYLCASSHGTVFYEQYFGPGTRLTVT.